Many counts were recorded for the clone carrying this TCR beta chain. Antigen unknown. An end of the junction does not agree with germline; a read error may underlie this. The sample is drawn from a study of molecular identifiers for immune sequencing clone quantification. Naive CD8 sequencing libraries were generated from approximately 22,000 to 940,000 sorted cells, with 10%, 30% or 50% RNA as input. The CDR3 has 12 amino acids. CDR1 is DFQATT, CDR2 SNEGSKA, per germline (reference sequence). Study findings and constraints: Jurkat TCR RNA spiked in from one cell reportedly remained identifiable amid about a million naive cells. Under 1% of molecules in naive cells, but over 97% of effector molecules, belonged to clones above 20 RNA copies.

Listed TCR primers, together with previously described methods, were used for the bulk TCR libraries. TCRdb used MiXCR to reprocess the PCR reads, holding one entry per CDR3 protein. This sample has 90,000 or so distinct CDR3 sequences, with approximately 22% found just once. This sequence originates from a human donor in good health. Some libraries in this study had Jurkat cell RNA spiked in. The sample was naive CD8+ T cells from blood, with Jurkat cell RNA spiked in. The subset was: FACS-sorted CD8+CD4-CCR7+CD45RA+ naive T cells. The genes are TRBV20-1 and TRBJ2-1, with TRBD2 matching 8 bases. CDR3 nucleotides: TGCAGTGCTAGACCCCAGCCCAGCGGGGGAGTCTTC. Translation: CSARPQPSGGVF.